This T cell receptor beta chain was identified during a study of blood T cell repertoires in COVID-19. Study as a whole: The United States, Italy and Spain provided the acute and convalescent COVID-19 samples. T cells, B-cell-depleted T cells, or PBMCs provided the cDNA or gDNA that served as material.

Source study methods: Using reference gene primer amplification, nucleated cell counts were estimated. The repertoire was sequenced with immunoSEQ multiplex PCR; TCRdb's copy has only in-frame clones and lacks some. The DNA was the basis for D and trimming; V, J and clone size are from that table. There are around 58,000 clones in the sample; roughly nine tenths occur only once, and approximately 7.6% lies in the top ten. Trimming at V came to 1 base and at J to 6 bases, leaving 4 bases not matched to a gene. Germline V lookup: CDR1 SSHAT, CDR2 FNYEAQ (reference sequence). This CDR3 spans 15 amino acids.

This sequence joins TRBV7-7 and TRBJ2-1; 9 bases fit TRBD1. This TCR derives from a woman aged 55-69 years with active or convalescent COVID-19. The sequenced sample was peripheral blood. The chain's CDR3 is CASSLGGTGLNEQFF. The DNA for the CDR3 is TGTGCCAGCAGCTTAGGAGGGACAGGGCTCAATGAGCAGTTCTTC.